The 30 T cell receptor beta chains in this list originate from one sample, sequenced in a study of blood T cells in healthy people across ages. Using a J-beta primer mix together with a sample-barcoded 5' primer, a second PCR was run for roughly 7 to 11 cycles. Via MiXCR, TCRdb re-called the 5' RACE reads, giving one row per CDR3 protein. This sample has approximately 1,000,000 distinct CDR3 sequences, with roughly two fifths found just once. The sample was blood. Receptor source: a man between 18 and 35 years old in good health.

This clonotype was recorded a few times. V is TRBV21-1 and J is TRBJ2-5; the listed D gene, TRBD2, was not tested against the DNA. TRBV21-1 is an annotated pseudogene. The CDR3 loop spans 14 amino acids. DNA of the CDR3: TGTGCCAGCAGCTCCAGAGGGCTGTGGGAGACCCAGTACTTC. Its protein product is CASSSRGLWETQYF.

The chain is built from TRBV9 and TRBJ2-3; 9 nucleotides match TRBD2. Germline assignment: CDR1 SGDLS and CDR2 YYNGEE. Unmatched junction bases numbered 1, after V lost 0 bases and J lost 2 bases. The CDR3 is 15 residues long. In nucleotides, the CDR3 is TGTGCCAGCAGCGTAGTAGCGGGGGCCACAGATACGCAGTATTTT. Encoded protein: CASSVVAGATDTQYF.

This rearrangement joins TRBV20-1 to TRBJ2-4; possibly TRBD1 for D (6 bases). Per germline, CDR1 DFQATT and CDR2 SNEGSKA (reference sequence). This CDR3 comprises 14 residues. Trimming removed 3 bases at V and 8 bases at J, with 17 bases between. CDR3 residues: CSARGNRDRDIQYF. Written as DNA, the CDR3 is TGCAGTGCTAGGGGAAACAGGGATAGGGACATTCAGTACTTC.

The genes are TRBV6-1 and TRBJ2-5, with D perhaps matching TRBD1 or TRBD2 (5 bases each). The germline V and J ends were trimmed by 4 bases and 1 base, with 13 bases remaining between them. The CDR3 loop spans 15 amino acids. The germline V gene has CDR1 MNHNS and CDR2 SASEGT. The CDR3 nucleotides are TGTGCCAGCAGTGGAAGAAGGGACGTCCAAGAGACCCAGTACTTC. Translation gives CASSGRRDVQETQYF.

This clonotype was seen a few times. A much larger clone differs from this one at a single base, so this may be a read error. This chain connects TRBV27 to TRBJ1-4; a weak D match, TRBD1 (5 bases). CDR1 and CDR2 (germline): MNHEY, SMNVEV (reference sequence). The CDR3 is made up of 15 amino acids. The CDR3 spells CASSKKTAQNEKPFF. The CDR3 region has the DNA TGTGCCAGCAGCAAGAAGACAGCTCAAAATGAAAAACCGTTTTTT.

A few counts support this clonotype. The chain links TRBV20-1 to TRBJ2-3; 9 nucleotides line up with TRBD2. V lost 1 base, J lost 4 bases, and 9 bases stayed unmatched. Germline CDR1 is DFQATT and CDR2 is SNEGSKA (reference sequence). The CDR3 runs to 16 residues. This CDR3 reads CSARGGLAEAADTQYF. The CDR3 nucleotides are TGCAGTGCTAGAGGGGGACTAGCTGAAGCGGCAGATACGCAGTATTTT.

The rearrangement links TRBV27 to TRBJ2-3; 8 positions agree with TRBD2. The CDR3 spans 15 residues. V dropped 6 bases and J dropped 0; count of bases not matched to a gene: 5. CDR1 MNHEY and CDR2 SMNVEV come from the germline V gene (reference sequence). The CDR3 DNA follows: TGTGCCAGCAGCCAAGAGCGGGGGAGCACAGATACGCAGTATTTT. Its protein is CASSQERGSTDTQYF.

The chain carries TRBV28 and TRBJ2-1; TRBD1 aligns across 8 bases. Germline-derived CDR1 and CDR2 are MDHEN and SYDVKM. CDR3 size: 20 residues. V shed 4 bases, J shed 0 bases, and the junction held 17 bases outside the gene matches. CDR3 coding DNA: TGTGCCAGCAGTTCAATCTCAGGGGGCTTTACAGATAGCTCCTACAATGAGCAGTTCTTC. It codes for CASSSISGGFTDSSYNEQFF.

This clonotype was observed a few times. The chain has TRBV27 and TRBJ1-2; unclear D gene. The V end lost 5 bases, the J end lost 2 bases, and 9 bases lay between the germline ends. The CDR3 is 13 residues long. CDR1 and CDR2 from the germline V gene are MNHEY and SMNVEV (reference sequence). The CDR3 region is CASSTRENYGYTF. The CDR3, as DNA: TGTGCCAGCAGTACGCGGGAGAACTATGGCTACACCTTC.

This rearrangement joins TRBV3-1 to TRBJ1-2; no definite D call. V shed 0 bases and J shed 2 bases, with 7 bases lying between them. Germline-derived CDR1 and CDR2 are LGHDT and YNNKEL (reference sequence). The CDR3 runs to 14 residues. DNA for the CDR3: TGTGCCAGCAGCCAAGATCCAGTGAACTATGGCTACACCTTC. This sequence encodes CASSQDPVNYGYTF.

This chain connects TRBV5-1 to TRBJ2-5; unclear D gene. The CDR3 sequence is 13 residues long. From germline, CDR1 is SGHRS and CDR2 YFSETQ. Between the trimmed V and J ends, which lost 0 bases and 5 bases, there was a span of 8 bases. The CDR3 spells CASSLVRKETQYF. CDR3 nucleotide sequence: TGCGCCAGCAGCTTGGTTCGGAAGGAGACCCAGTACTTC.

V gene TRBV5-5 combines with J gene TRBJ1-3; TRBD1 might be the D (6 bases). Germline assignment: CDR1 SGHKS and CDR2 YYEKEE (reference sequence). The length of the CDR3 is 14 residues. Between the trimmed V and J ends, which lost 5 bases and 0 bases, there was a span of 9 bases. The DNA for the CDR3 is TGTGCCAGCAGTGGGGGCTTCTCTGGAAACACCATATATTTT. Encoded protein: CASSGGFSGNTIYF.

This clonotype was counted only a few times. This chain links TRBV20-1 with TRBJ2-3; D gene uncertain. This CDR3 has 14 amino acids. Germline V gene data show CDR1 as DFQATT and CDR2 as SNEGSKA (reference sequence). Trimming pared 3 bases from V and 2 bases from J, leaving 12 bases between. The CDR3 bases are TGCAGTGCTAGCCTAACCACTAACACAGATACGCAGTATTTT. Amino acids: CSASLTTNTDTQYF.

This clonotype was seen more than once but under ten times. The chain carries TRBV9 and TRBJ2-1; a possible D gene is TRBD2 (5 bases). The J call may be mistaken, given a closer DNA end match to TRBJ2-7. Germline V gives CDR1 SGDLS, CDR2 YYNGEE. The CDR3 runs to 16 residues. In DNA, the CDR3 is TGTGCCAGCAGCGTCGTGGGTCCTAGCTCCTACAATGAGCAGTACTTC. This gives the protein CASSVVGPSSYNEQYF.

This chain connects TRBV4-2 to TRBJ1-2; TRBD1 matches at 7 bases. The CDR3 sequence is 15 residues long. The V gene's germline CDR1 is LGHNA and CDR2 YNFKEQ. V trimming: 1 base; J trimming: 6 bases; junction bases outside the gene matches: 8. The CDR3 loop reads CASSQGQGDWDGYTF. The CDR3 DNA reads TGTGCCAGCAGCCAAGGACAGGGCGATTGGGATGGCTACACCTTC.

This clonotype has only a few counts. The CDR3 loop reads CAISAGQLVEGQYEQYF. The CDR3 region has the DNA TGTGCCATCAGTGCTGGGCAGCTCGTGGAGGGTCAGTACGAGCAGTACTTC. The chain combines TRBV10-3 with TRBJ2-7; weak D call: TRBD2 (6 bases). CDR1 and CDR2 (germline): ENHRY, SYGVKD. Trimming removed 4 bases from V and 4 bases from J, with 23 bases in between. This CDR3 contains 17 residues.

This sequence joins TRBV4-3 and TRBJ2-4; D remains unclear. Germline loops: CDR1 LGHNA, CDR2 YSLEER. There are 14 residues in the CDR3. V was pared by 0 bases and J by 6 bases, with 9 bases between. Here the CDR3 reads CASSQDLQPNIQYF. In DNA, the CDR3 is TGCGCCAGCAGCCAAGATCTCCAACCAAACATTCAGTACTTC.

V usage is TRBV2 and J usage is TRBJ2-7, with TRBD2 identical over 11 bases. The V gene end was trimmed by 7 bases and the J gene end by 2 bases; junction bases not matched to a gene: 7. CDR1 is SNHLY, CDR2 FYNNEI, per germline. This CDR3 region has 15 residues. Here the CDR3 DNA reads TGTGCCAGCACTGGGACTAGCGGACAAACCTACGAGCAGTACTTC. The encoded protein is CASTGTSGQTYEQYF.

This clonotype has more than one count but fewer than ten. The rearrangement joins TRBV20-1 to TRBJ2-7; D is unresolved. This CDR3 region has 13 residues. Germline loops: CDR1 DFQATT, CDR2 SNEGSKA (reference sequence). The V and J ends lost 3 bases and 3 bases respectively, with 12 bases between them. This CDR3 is CSASRRPFYEQYF. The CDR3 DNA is TGCAGTGCTAGCCGGCGACCTTTCTACGAGCAGTACTTC.

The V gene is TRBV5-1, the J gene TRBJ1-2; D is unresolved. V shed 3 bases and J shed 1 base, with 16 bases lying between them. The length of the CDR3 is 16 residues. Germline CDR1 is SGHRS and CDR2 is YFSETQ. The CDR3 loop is CASSSWPGQVNYGYTF. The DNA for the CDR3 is TGCGCCAGCAGCTCATGGCCGGGTCAGGTTAACTATGGCTACACCTTC.

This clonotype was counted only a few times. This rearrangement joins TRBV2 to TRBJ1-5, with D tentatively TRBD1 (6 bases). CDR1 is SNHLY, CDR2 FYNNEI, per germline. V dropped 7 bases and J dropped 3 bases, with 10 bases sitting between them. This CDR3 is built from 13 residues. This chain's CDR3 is CASTRQVNQPQHF. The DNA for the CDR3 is TGTGCCAGCACACGACAGGTCAATCAGCCCCAGCATTTT.

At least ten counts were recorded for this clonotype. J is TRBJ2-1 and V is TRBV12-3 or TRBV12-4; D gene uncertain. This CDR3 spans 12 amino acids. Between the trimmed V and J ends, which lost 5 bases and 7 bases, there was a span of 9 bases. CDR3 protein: CASSPAHNEQFF. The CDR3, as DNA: TGTGCCAGCAGTCCAGCGCATAATGAGCAGTTCTTC.

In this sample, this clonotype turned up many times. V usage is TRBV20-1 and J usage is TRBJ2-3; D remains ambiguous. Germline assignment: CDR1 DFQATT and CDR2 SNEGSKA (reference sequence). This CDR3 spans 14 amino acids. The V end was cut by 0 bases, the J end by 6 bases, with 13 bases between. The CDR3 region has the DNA TGCAGTGCTAGAGAACGTGTGGATAGGGATACGCAGTATTTT. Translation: CSARERVDRDTQYF.

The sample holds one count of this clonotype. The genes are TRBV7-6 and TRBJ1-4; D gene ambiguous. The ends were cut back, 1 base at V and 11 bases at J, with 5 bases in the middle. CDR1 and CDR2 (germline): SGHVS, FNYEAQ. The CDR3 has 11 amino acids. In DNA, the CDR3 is TGTGCCAGCAGCTTAGAGCGTAAACTGTTTTTT. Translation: CASSLERKLFF.

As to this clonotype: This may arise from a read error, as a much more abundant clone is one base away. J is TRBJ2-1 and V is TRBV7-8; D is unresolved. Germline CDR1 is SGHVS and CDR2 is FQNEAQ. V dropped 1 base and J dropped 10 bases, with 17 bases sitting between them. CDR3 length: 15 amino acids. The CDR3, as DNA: TGTGCCAGCAGCTTAGGACGGTCTTCACCATACGAGCAGTTCTTC. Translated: CASSLGRSSPYEQFF. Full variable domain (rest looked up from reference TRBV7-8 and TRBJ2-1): GAGVSQSPRYKVAKRGQDVALRCDPISGHVSLFWYQQALGQGPEFLTYFQNEAQLDKSGLPSDRFFAERPEGSVSTLKIQRTQQEDSAVYLCASSLGRSSPYEQFFGPGTRLTVL.

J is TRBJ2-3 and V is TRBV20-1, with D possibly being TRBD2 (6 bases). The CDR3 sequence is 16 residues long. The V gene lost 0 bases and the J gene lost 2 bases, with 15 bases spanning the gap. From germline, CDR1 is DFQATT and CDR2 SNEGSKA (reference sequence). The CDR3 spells CSARDPTGEHTDTQYF. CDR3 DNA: TGCAGTGCTAGAGATCCGACGGGGGAACACACAGATACGCAGTATTTT.

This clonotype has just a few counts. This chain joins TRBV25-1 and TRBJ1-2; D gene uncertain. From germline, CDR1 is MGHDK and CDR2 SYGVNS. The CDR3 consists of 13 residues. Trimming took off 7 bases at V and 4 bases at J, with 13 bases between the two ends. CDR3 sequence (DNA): TGTGCCAGCACCGCAGGTACTGGCTATGGCTACACCTTC. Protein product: CASTAGTGYGYTF.

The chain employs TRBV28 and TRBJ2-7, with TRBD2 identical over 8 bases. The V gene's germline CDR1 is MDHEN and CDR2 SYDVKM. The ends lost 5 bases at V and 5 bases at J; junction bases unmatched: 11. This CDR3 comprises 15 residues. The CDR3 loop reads CASSPPGLVSHEQYF. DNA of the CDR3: TGTGCCAGCAGTCCCCCGGGACTAGTGTCCCACGAGCAGTACTTC.

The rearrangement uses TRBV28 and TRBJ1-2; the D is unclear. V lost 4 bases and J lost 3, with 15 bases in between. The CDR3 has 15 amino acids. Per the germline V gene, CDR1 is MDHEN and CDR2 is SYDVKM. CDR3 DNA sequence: TGTGCCAGCAGTTCCAGCTCAAGTGGGGACTATGGCTACACCTTC. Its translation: CASSSSSSGDYGYTF.

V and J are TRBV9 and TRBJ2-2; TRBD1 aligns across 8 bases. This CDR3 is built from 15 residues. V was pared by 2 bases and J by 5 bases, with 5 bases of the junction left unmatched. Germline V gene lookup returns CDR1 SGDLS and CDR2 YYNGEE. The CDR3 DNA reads TGTGCCAGCAGCGTTGCTACAGGGGGTACCGGGGAGCTGTTTTTT. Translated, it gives CASSVATGGTGELFF.